Each of the 2 T cell receptor beta chains below was sequenced from the same sample in a study of PD-1 blockade in classical Hodgkin lymphoma. The method was immunoSEQ multiplex PCR; TCRdb's version includes in-frame clones alone and lacks a portion of them. The sample records approximately 52,000 clones, around 86% being singletons. Time point here: cycle 4 day 1 (C4D1), after more than five weeks of nivolumab. Every patient had relapsed following autologous stem cell transplantation, and cohorts differed in brentuximab vedotin exposure. Here the sequenced sample was peripheral blood mononuclear cells (PBMCs), taken before the fourth cycle of nivolumab. Receptors originate from a human donor with classical Hodgkin lymphoma.

The genes are TRBV28 and TRBJ1-3, with 7 bases that match TRBD1. The CDR3 is 14 residues long. The germline V gene has CDR1 MDHEN and CDR2 SYDVKM. V trimming: 3 bases; J trimming: 3 bases; junction bases outside the gene matches: 2. This CDR3 reads CASSFTGVGNTIYF. CDR3 DNA sequence: TGTGCCAGCAGTTTCACAGGGGTTGGAAACACCATATATTTT.

This clone has a single count. This sequence joins TRBV11-2 and TRBJ2-1; D unresolved. Germline V gene lookup returns CDR1 SGHAT and CDR2 FQNNGV. V was pared by 1 base and J by 9 bases, with 16 bases between. This CDR3 is 15 amino acids long. In DNA form, the CDR3 reads TGTGCCAGCAGCTTAGTTAGTATTCCCTCCACTGAGCAGTTCTTC. This translates into CASSLVSIPSTEQFF.